The T cell receptor (beta chain) under discussion was sequenced for a study of cytomegalovirus exposure and HLA in healthy donors. Study context: Per a later analysis, the approximately 600 first-cohort and some 110 validation repertoires shared one platform.

To note about this clone: Its antigen is unknown.

Study conclusions and caveats: Despite most TCR sequences being rare, some public TCRs occurred in many donors. Subsequent analysis showed first-cohort TCR clusters tending to co-occur in 95 to 150 validation repertoires. The authors enumerated over 150 TCR beta chains as linked to cytomegalovirus.

Using immunoSEQ multiplex PCR, the repertoire was profiled, and TCRdb retains in-frame clones only, with some absent. The sample records roughly 150,000 clones, approximately 90% being singletons. Input material: PBMCs. The sequence derives from a young man in good health and CMV-seronegative.

The DNA for the CDR3 is TGTGCCTGGAGACAGAGCGGGAGCTACAATGAGCAGTTCTTC. It translates to CAWRQSGSYNEQFF. The chain combines TRBV30 with TRBJ2-1, with 8 bases lining up with TRBD2. This CDR3 has 14 amino acids. J lost 3 bases, V lost 3 bases, and 4 bases had no gene match. Germline V gene lookup returns CDR1 GTSNPN and CDR2 SVGIG (reference sequence).